This TCR beta chain was profiled in a study of T-cell memory formation after mild COVID-19. The study, taken as a whole, reports: Pre-infection memory showed some responding clones, and this suggested that cross-reactive memory joined. The main location of contracting CD4+ clones was CM and EM, and that of contracting CD8+ clones was EMRA. A second wave expanding day 15 to 37 was CD4+-biased; contracting clones were balanced.

The germline CDR1 and CDR2 sequences are WNHNN and SYGVQD (reference sequence). The V gene end was trimmed by 4 bases and the J gene end by 5 bases; junction bases not matched to a gene: 2. The CDR3 is made up of 13 amino acids. Concerning this clonotype: Its antigen is as yet unknown.

5'RACE, which relied on constant-segment primers, yielded TCR alpha and TCR beta cDNA libraries carrying sample barcodes and UMIs. A single record per CDR3 protein comes from TCRdb applying MiXCR to the 5' RACE reads. This table holds about 110,000 distinct CDR3 sequences, 15% to 20% found once. This chain connects TRBV10-1 to TRBJ1-5; 7 nucleotides line up with TRBD1. The TCR sequence derives from a man aged 18-30 years who had mild COVID-19 (a few samples of this study predate the infection). Cell type and time point are not known. Sequencing was done on a sample of PBMCs or a T cell subset sorted from them (not recorded which). CDR3 residues: CASSAGGDQPQHF. In DNA, the CDR3 is TGCGCCAGCAGTGCAGGGGGTGATCAGCCCCAGCATTTT.